A single sample is the source of the 11 T cell receptor beta chains below, sequenced in a study of shared clonotypes between healthy human individuals. Cells designated naive CD8 were CD45RO-negative and were positively selected for CCR7, with terminally differentiated effector memory CD45RA+ cells excluded. Assay used: immunoSEQ multiplex PCR; TCRdb lists only in-frame clones, some missing. The profile shows roughly 2,000,000 clones, roughly 95% of them singletons. Sequencing was carried out using naive CD8+ T cells sorted from blood. Source of these receptors: a man between 18 and 29 years old in good health.

The J gene is TRBJ2-3, the V gene TRBV5-6; 8 nucleotides match TRBD1. CDR3 length: 15 amino acids. Trimming took 2 bases from V and 2 from J; bases not matched to a gene: 4. The V gene's germline CDR1 is SGHDT and CDR2 YYEEEE. The CDR3 is CASSFRTGFTDTQYF. The CDR3 nucleotides are TGTGCCAGCAGCTTTCGGACAGGGTTCACAGATACGCAGTATTTT.

The rearrangement links TRBV27 to TRBJ1-5; TRBD1 agrees at 8 bases. The CDR3 totals 15 residues. The trim removed 4 bases at V and 6 bases at J, leaving 8 bases unmatched. CDR1 is MNHEY, CDR2 SMNVEV, per germline (reference sequence). The CDR3 spells CASSSRTGYRQPQHF. The CDR3 DNA is TGTGCCAGCAGTTCCAGGACAGGGTACCGTCAGCCCCAGCATTTT.

The chain is built from TRBV4-1 and TRBJ1-2; D might be TRBD1 (5 bases). The germline V gene has CDR1 MGHRA and CDR2 YSYEKL. The CDR3 runs to 15 residues. V dropped 1 base and J dropped 4 bases, with 13 bases sitting between them. The CDR3 protein is CASSQVGGKTYGYTF. The CDR3 coding sequence is TGCGCCAGCAGCCAAGTGGGGGGAAAAACCTATGGCTACACCTTC.

The sample holds one count of this clone. The CDR3 bases are TGTGCCAGCTGGACGGGAGGGGGCAAGGACACTGAAGCTTTCTTT. It encodes CASWTGGGKDTEAFF. The V and J genes are TRBV5-4 and TRBJ1-1, with 7 bases aligning to TRBD1. Trimming removed 7 bases from V and 3 bases from J; junction bases left unmatched: 12. The CDR3 totals 15 residues. From germline, CDR1 is SGHNT and CDR2 YYREEE (reference sequence).

The count of this clone is one. This chain uses TRBV7-9 with TRBJ2-1; 9 bases line up with TRBD2. Germline V gene sequence: CDR1 SEHNR, CDR2 FQNEAQ (reference sequence). The V segment lost 5 bases and the J segment 7 bases; nucleotides outside the gene matches: 12. The CDR3 is 16 amino acids. Here the CDR3 reads CASSIPEGGRGNEQFF. As DNA, the CDR3 is TGTGCCAGCAGCATCCCCGAGGGCGGGAGGGGAAATGAGCAGTTCTTC.

The chain couples TRBV5-6 to TRBJ1-1, with 10 bases matching TRBD1. The V gene end was trimmed by 3 bases and the J gene end by 4 bases; junction bases not matched to a gene: 3. The CDR3 extends over 14 amino acids. The germline V gene encodes CDR1 SGHDT and CDR2 YYEEEE. The CDR3 loop is CASSYDRGPTEAFF. The DNA for the CDR3 is TGTGCCAGCAGCTACGACAGGGGGCCCACTGAAGCTTTCTTT.

The V gene is TRBV19, the J gene TRBJ1-1; TRBD1 might be the D (5 bases). This CDR3 has 15 residues. Germline CDR1 LNHDA, CDR2 SQIVND (reference sequence). With 5 bases removed from V and 1 base from J, the gap between germline ends came to 14 bases. This CDR3 reads CASSLTGTANTEAFF. DNA of the CDR3: TGTGCCAGTAGTCTCACCGGGACGGCGAACACTGAAGCTTTCTTT. Filled out from reference TRBV19 and TRBJ1-1, the complete variable domain reads DGGITQSPKYLFRKEGQNVTLSCEQNLNHDAMYWYRQDPGQGLRLIYYSQIVNDFQKGDIAEGYSVSREKKESFPLTVTSAQKNPTAFYLCASSLTGTANTEAFFGQGTRLTVV.

Of note for this clone: Other DNA sequences within the sample encode an identical CDR3. The chain uses TRBV4-3 and TRBJ2-7, with TRBD1 identical over 10 bases. Germline values: CDR1 LGHNA, CDR2 YSLEER. V dropped 3 bases and J dropped 2; count of bases not matched to a gene: 4. CDR3 length equals 15 residues. The CDR3 spells CASSQDRGGPYEQYF. CDR3 in DNA: TGCGCCAGCAGCCAGGACAGGGGGGGACCCTACGAGCAGTACTTC.

This clone has a single count. The chain recombines TRBV27 with TRBJ2-1; D not resolved. The CDR3 has 13 residues. Trimming removed 5 bases from V and 4 bases from J, with 9 bases in between. The germline CDR1 and CDR2 sequences are MNHEY and SMNVEV (reference sequence). The CDR3 coding sequence is TGTGCCAGCAGTGCGAAGGTGTACAATGAGCAGTTCTTC. Residues: CASSAKVYNEQFF.

The J gene is TRBJ2-7, the V gene TRBV5-6; weak D call: TRBD1 (6 bases). The V end lost 4 bases, the J end lost 6 bases, and 17 bases lay between the germline ends. Germline-derived CDR1 and CDR2 are SGHDT and YYEEEE. The CDR3 length is 14 residues. CDR3 sequence: CASSPETGGGEQYF. Here the CDR3 DNA reads TGTGCCAGCAGCCCGGAGACAGGTGGTGGCGAGCAGTACTTC.

The chain uses TRBV4-1 and TRBJ2-7; D uncertain. V shed 2 bases and J shed 2 bases, with 7 bases lying between them. Germline V gives CDR1 MGHRA, CDR2 YSYEKL. CDR3 length equals 13 residues. CDR3 in amino acids: CASSQRVTYEQYF. DNA of the CDR3: TGCGCCAGCAGCCAAAGGGTTACCTACGAGCAGTACTTC.